The next 31 T cell receptor beta chains were all read from a single sample in a study of T-cell reconstitution after alpha-beta-depleted transplantation in children. Preparation of the TCRbeta library used unique molecular identifiers. TCRdb itself ran the PCR reads through MiXCR, one entry per CDR3 protein. The sample holds hundreds of thousands of distinct CDR3 sequences; 13% are singletons and the top ten take about 2.2%. Sequences were derived from PBMCs, mostly from graft donor cells, sampled 360 days after TCRalphabeta/CD19-depleted stem cell transplant. The receptors come from a male patient younger than 18 who had a stem cell transplant for acute myeloid leukemia, so the T cells may come from the graft donor.

This clonotype showed up many times. The chain recombines TRBV27 with TRBJ2-7; the D gene is possibly TRBD2 (5 bases). This CDR3 is 20 amino acids long. Between the trimmed V and J ends, which lost 7 bases and 4 bases, there was a span of 35 bases. From germline, CDR1 is MNHEY and CDR2 SMNVEV (reference sequence). CDR3 bases: TGTGCCAGCACCCCTTTGGTCCCAGCGCGGAAAGAAGCGGTCAAATACGAGCAGTACTTC. Translation gives CASTPLVPARKEAVKYEQYF.

This clonotype was counted a few times. V and J are TRBV5-1 and TRBJ2-5; 7 nucleotides align to TRBD1. The CDR3 loop spans 13 amino acids. Germline trimming cut 5 bases from V and 1 base from J; bases unmatched to any gene: 2. Germline V gene sequence: CDR1 SGHRS, CDR2 YFSETQ. CDR3 region: CASSGTAQETQYF. The CDR3 region has the DNA TGCGCCAGCAGTGGGACAGCCCAAGAGACCCAGTACTTC.

In its sample, this clonotype was seen a few times. The chain links TRBV12-3 or TRBV12-4 to TRBJ2-7; unclear D gene. V gave up 6 bases and J gave up 6 bases, with 9 bases separating them. CDR3 length: 11 amino acids. The CDR3: CASSPAAEQYF. CDR3 DNA: TGTGCCAGCAGCCCGGCGGCCGAGCAGTACTTC.

This chain links TRBV12-3 or TRBV12-4 with TRBJ2-3; the D is unclear. V was clipped by 6 bases and J by 6 bases, with 19 bases between them. The CDR3 spans 15 residues. CDR3 protein: CASSPLQPHGDTQYF. DNA for the CDR3: TGTGCCAGCAGCCCCCTACAGCCTCATGGGGATACGCAGTATTTT.

The rearrangement uses TRBV12-3 or TRBV12-4 and TRBJ2-7; 7 bases are shared with TRBD1. The V gene end was trimmed by 7 bases and the J gene end by 3 bases; junction bases not matched to a gene: 12. The length of the CDR3 is 15 residues. CDR3 coding DNA: TGTGCCAGCACCGAAAGACAGGGTTCCTTCTACGAGCAGTACTTC. Translating gives CASTERQGSFYEQYF.

This clonotype was seen many times. This chain links TRBV25-1 with TRBJ2-2; maybe TRBD1 (6 bases). Trimming took 2 bases from V and 4 from J, leaving 8 bases between them. CDR3 length: 14 residues. Germline lookup yields CDR1 MGHDK and CDR2 SYGVNS. The CDR3 is CASSEMGATGELFF. The CDR3 nucleotides are TGTGCCAGCAGTGAAATGGGGGCCACCGGGGAGCTGTTTTTT.

In this sample, this clonotype turned up many times. CDR3 sequence: CASSPLSSGTGELFF. The CDR3 DNA follows: TGCGCCAGCAGCCCCCTCTCTTCTGGCACCGGGGAGCTGTTTTTT. This sequence joins TRBV5-1 and TRBJ2-2, with D uncertain. The V and J ends lost 4 bases and 4 bases respectively, with 14 bases between them. Germline-derived CDR1 and CDR2 are SGHRS and YFSETQ. The length of the CDR3 is 15 residues.

This clonotype was seen only a few times. The rearrangement links TRBV5-8 to TRBJ1-4; no definite D call. Trimming took 3 bases from V and 8 from J, leaving 17 bases between them. The CDR3 consists of 15 residues. Germline V gene lookup returns CDR1 SGHTS and CDR2 YDEGEE. This chain's CDR3 is CASSYPGSRGEKLFF. CDR3 DNA sequence: TGTGCCAGCAGCTACCCGGGGTCACGAGGGGAAAAACTGTTTTTT.

The chain combines TRBV20-1 with TRBJ1-3, with 7 nucleotides matching TRBD1. The V and J ends lost 6 bases and 2 bases, in that order; junction bases with no gene match: 7. CDR3 size: 14 residues. Germline V lookup: CDR1 DFQATT, CDR2 SNEGSKA (reference sequence). The CDR3 loop is CSALNRGPGNTIYF. The CDR3 DNA is TGCAGTGCCTTGAACAGGGGCCCTGGAAACACCATATATTTT.

This chain connects TRBV29-1 to TRBJ2-7, with 9 bases matching TRBD2. CDR1 SQVTM and CDR2 ANQGSEA come from the germline V gene. J lost 2 bases, V lost 5 bases, and 13 bases had no gene match. The CDR3 contains 16 residues. The CDR3 spells CSVLASTSGAPYEQYF. The CDR3, as DNA: TGCAGCGTTTTGGCTTCGACTAGCGGAGCCCCCTACGAGCAGTACTTC.

This clonotype turned up a few times. The chain uses TRBV3-1 and TRBJ2-7; no firm D call. Trimming stripped 2 bases from V and 3 bases from J, with 20 bases between. The CDR3 consists of 17 residues. Germline-derived CDR1 and CDR2 are LGHDT and YNNKEL (reference sequence). CDR3 sequence: CASSQYFGPPMIYEQYF. In DNA, the CDR3 is TGTGCCAGCAGCCAATACTTTGGACCGCCGATGATCTACGAGCAGTACTTC.

This clonotype was seen ten or more times. V is TRBV25-1 and J is TRBJ2-1, with D possibly TRBD1 on 5 matching bases. Germline lookup yields CDR1 MGHDK and CDR2 SYGVNS. V was clipped by 1 base and J by 7 bases, with 11 bases between them. CDR3 length: 14 residues. The CDR3 loop is CASSEFQGANEQFF. The CDR3 region has the DNA TGTGCCAGCAGTGAATTCCAAGGGGCTAATGAGCAGTTCTTC.

This sequence joins TRBV10-3 and TRBJ2-1, with 8 nucleotides matching TRBD2. From germline, CDR1 is ENHRY and CDR2 SYGVKD. The CDR3 length is 17 residues. J was trimmed by 3 bases and V by 5 bases; bases with no gene match: 12. The CDR3 DNA reads TGTGCCATCAGTTATGCGGGGCGGGAGGTGGTCTACAATGAGCAGTTCTTC. It codes for CAISYAGREVVYNEQFF.

This clonotype came up once. V and J are TRBV11-2 and TRBJ2-5; D not certain. The CDR3 is 14 residues long. The germline V and J ends were trimmed by 9 bases and 5 bases, with 19 bases remaining between them. Germline V gives CDR1 SGHAT, CDR2 FQNNGV. CDR3 in DNA: TGTGCCAGTACTGTAACCTGGGGTGGGGAGACCCAGTACTTC. It translates to CASTVTWGGETQYF.

The table lists this clonotype with many counts. The chain couples TRBV7-2 to TRBJ2-5; 8 nucleotides match TRBD2. CDR1 is SGHTA, CDR2 FQGNSA, per germline. Unmatched junction bases numbered 8, after V lost 1 base and J lost 7 bases. The CDR3 totals 15 residues. CDR3 nucleotides: TGTGCCAGCAGCTTAGGGACTAGCCCAACTACGACCCAGTACTTC. It codes for CASSLGTSPTTTQYF. Looking up the rest from reference TRBV7-2 and TRBJ2-5 gives the full variable domain: GAGVSQSPSNKVTEKGKDVELRCDPISGHTALYWYRQSLGQGLEFLIYFQGNSAPDKSGLPSDRFSAERTGGSVSTLTIQRTQQEDSAVYLCASSLGTSPTTTQYFGPGTRLLVL.

The chain carries TRBV20-1 and TRBJ2-3, with D perhaps TRBD1 (6 bases). Germline CDR1 and CDR2: DFQATT and SNEGSKA (reference sequence). V lost 5 bases to trimming and J lost 0 bases, with 15 bases between them. The CDR3 is made up of 15 amino acids. The CDR3: CSARKDSTSTDTQYF. The CDR3 coding sequence is TGCAGTGCTCGGAAGGACAGCACTAGCACAGATACGCAGTATTTT.

This clonotype was found once. The DNA for the CDR3 is TGTGCCAGCATTCCCGGGACAGGGGGTTCCTACGAGCAGTACTTC. It codes for CASIPGTGGSYEQYF. The chain employs TRBV6-1 and TRBJ2-7; 11 nucleotides agree with TRBD1. The CDR3 runs 15 residues. Per the germline V gene, CDR1 is MNHNS and CDR2 is SASEGT. V lost 7 bases and J lost 1; bases outside the gene matches: 6.

The chain recombines TRBV20-1 with TRBJ2-7, with D unresolved. CDR3 length equals 12 residues. V was clipped by 5 bases and J by 0 bases, with 8 bases between them. Per the germline V gene, CDR1 is DFQATT and CDR2 is SNEGSKA (reference sequence). The CDR3 DNA reads as TGCAGTGCTCCGACTCACTCCTACGAGCAGTACGTC. It codes for CSAPTHSYEQYV.

This clonotype has a handful of counts. The chain has TRBV12-3 or TRBV12-4 and TRBJ2-4, with D hard to call. V shed 1 base and J shed 3 bases, with 10 bases lying between them. There are 15 residues in the CDR3. The CDR3 region is CASSLVTVGKNIQYF. CDR3 bases: TGTGCCAGCAGTTTAGTCACGGTCGGCAAAAACATTCAGTACTTC.

The chain is built from TRBV7-9 and TRBJ1-2; perhaps TRBD1 as D (5 bases). The germline gives CDR1 SEHNR, CDR2 FQNEAQ (reference sequence). V lost 5 bases, J lost 4 bases, and 23 bases lay in between. CDR3 size: 17 residues. The CDR3 nucleotides read TGTGCCAGCAGCCCCTGGGGTAGGGGACCGTTACTCTATGGCTACACCTTC. Protein: CASSPWGRGPLLYGYTF.

The chain carries TRBV12-3 or TRBV12-4 and TRBJ2-1; 7 bases agree with TRBD2. The CDR3 loop spans 16 amino acids. V gave up 6 bases and J gave up 8 bases; unmatched junction bases: 16. This CDR3 is CASRPWGGMGGDEQFF. CDR3 bases: TGTGCCAGCAGGCCCTGGGGGGGGATGGGAGGCGATGAGCAGTTCTTC.

The sample holds many counts of this clonotype. The J gene is TRBJ2-3, the V gene TRBV29-1; no clear D. CDR1 SQVTM and CDR2 ANQGSEA come from the germline V gene. CDR3 size: 12 residues. V was pared by 7 bases and J by 2 bases, with 10 bases between. The CDR3 sequence: CSARRATDTQYF. The DNA for the CDR3 is TGCAGCGCCCGAAGGGCCACAGATACGCAGTATTTT.

In its sample, this clonotype was seen a few times. This rearrangement joins TRBV18 to TRBJ2-1; 11 bases line up with TRBD2. Germline CDR1 reads KGHSH; CDR2 reads LQKENI. The CDR3 consists of 15 residues. The V gene end was trimmed by 5 bases and the J gene end by 4 bases; junction bases not matched to a gene: 4. The CDR3 DNA follows: TGTGCCAGCTCAGGGACTAGCGGCCTTTACAATGAGCAGTTCTTC. Its translation: CASSGTSGLYNEQFF. Variable domain in full (rest from reference TRBV18 and TRBJ2-1): NAGVMQNPRHLVRRRGQEARLRCSPMKGHSHVYWYRQLPEEGLKFMVYLQKENIIDESGMPKERFSAEFPKEGPSILRIQQVVRGDSAAYFCASSGTSGLYNEQFFGPGTRLTVL.

A remark on this clonotype: Germline and junction disagree at one end, which may indicate a read error. J is TRBJ2-7 and V is TRBV6-1; TRBD1 agrees at 7 bases. Germline V gene data show CDR1 as MNHNS and CDR2 as SASEGT. The CDR3 contains 13 residues. For the CDR3, the DNA is TGTGCCAGCAGTGTGGGACAGATCTACCAGCAGTACTTC. The encoded protein is CASSVGQIYQQYF.

This clonotype appeared a few times. The chain combines TRBV6-4 with TRBJ2-3, with 11 bases aligning to TRBD2. The CDR3 extends over 16 amino acids. CDR1 and CDR2 from the germline V gene are MRHNA and SNTAGT. The trim removed 6 bases at V and 2 bases at J, leaving 7 bases unmatched. CDR3 region: CASRLTSGSPTDTQYF. The CDR3 region has the DNA TGTGCCAGCAGGCTTACTAGCGGGAGCCCCACAGATACGCAGTATTTT.

The rearrangement joins TRBV20-1 to TRBJ1-1, with D unresolved. This CDR3 is 14 amino acids long. CDR1 is DFQATT, CDR2 SNEGSKA, per germline (reference sequence). V was shortened by 6 bases and J by 0 bases, with 14 bases between the two germline ends. The DNA for the CDR3 is TGCAGTGCGGAACCAGTGGAGATGAACACTGAAGCTTTCTTT. Encoded protein: CSAEPVEMNTEAFF.

This clonotype occurred many times. The chain links TRBV7-8 to TRBJ2-3; 12 positions agree with TRBD2. V was clipped by 5 bases and J by 3 bases; unmatched bases: 6. Germline CDR1 SGHVS, CDR2 FQNEAQ. The CDR3 totals 16 residues. For the CDR3, the DNA is TGTGCCAGCAGCGACCGGACTAGCGGGAAGACAGATACGCAGTATTTT. Amino acid sequence: CASSDRTSGKTDTQYF.

This clonotype appeared a few times. The V and J genes are TRBV29-1 and TRBJ2-7, with D perhaps TRBD1 or TRBD2 (7 bases each). CDR3 length: 13 residues. Germline assignment: CDR1 SQVTM and CDR2 ANQGSEA. With 2 bases removed from V and 1 base from J, the gap between germline ends came to 9 bases. CDR3 sequence (DNA): TGCAGCGTTGAACAGGGGGGGTCCTACGAGCAGTACTTC. Translated, it gives CSVEQGGSYEQYF.

This clonotype was seen repeatedly, ten times or more. The chain couples TRBV7-9 to TRBJ2-5; TRBD2 agrees at 7 bases. Germline trimming cut 9 bases from V and 4 bases from J; bases unmatched to any gene: 2. Germline-derived CDR1 and CDR2 are SEHNR and FQNEAQ (reference sequence). The CDR3 has 11 residues. CDR3 nucleotide sequence: TGTGCCAGTCCGGGAGGAGAGACCCAGTACTTC. It encodes CASPGGETQYF.

Concerning this clonotype: The CDR3 end shows no conserved phenylalanine or tryptophan, and so a read error is likely. The J gene is TRBJ2-5, the V gene TRBV3-1; 12 nucleotides agree with TRBD2. V dropped 1 base and J dropped 3; count of bases not matched to a gene: 0. Germline values: CDR1 LGHDT, CDR2 YNNKEL (reference sequence). The CDR3 is made up of 15 amino acids. The CDR3 DNA sequence: TGTGCCAGCAGCCAAGGGACTAGCGGGGAAGAGACCCAGTACTAC. Encoded protein: CASSQGTSGEETQYY.

This clonotype was picked up a small number of times. The chain is built from TRBV5-6 and TRBJ2-5; D could derive from TRBD1 or TRBD2 (5 bases each). The V and J ends lost 4 bases and 1 base respectively, with 8 bases between them. The CDR3 contains 13 residues. Germline V gene data show CDR1 as SGHDT and CDR2 as YYEEEE. The CDR3 sequence: CASSGTGQETQYF. The CDR3 DNA is TGTGCCAGCAGCGGGACCGGCCAAGAGACCCAGTACTTC.